This T cell receptor (beta chain) was found in a study of blood T cell repertoires in COVID-19 (TCRdb year 2020). For context, the study as a whole: Collaborator samples came from the United States, Italy and Spain and covered acute and convalescent phases of COVID-19. The prospective study material was composed of cDNA or gDNA derived from T cells, B-cell-depleted T cells, or PBMCs. Deeply sampled blood TCRbeta repertoires from subjects exposed to, actively infected with, or recovered from COVID-19 were included in the dataset. The repertoires were released in a freely available public database intended as a resource for research on the immune response to SARS-CoV-2. Samples came from the ongoing ImmuneRACE study (first 160 participants) plus 1,254 subjects from 6 global collaborators. Nearly every sample came with metadata listing a de-identified subject ID, COVID-19 status, age in years and sex. HLA class I and class II types, where available, came from metadata supplied by the sample provider rather than from assay-based typing. Findings and caveats that apply to the study as a whole: How much clinical and demographic metadata was included differed by source and by participant, and the metadata was provided uncurated.

Via the germline V gene, CDR1 is LGHNT and CDR2 FRNRAP. From V the trimming removes 5 bases and from J it removes 6 bases, while the gene matches leave 9 bases of the junction unaccounted for. Measured from the cysteine to the phenylalanine, the CDR3 is 15 residues long. The retained sequence is limited to the CDR3, 45 bases, with the frame set at the first base. TCRbeta CDR3 regions were amplified from genomic DNA using the immunoSEQ Assay, a bias-controlled multiplex PCR. Under the source paper's analysis protocol: Within the assay, amplification of reference gene primers was used to estimate how many nucleated cells each sample contained. Sequence reads were collapsed and filtered to measure the absolute abundance of every unique TCRbeta CDR3 rearrangement. For each sample, productive Simpson clonality was calculated by taking the square root of Simpson's diversity index across productive rearrangements. Held by TCRdb, this immuneACCESS table contains in-frame sequences only and omits some clones. Under half of the omission traces to an unresolved V gene where checked; the cause of the rest is unknown. V, J and clone size are those of that table, while D and trimming were read from the DNA. In this sample the table shows under 250,000 clones, around 83% of which occur a single time. The ten largest account for just over 8.5% of the sample.

Comment on this clone: What antigen it recognizes has not been identified. Base qualities are not recorded, but no much larger clone differs from it by a single base.

The collaborating institutions used their own protocols to collect whole blood in K2EDTA tubes. For TCRbeta analysis, collaborators shipped samples in one of three forms: frozen whole blood, isolated PBMCs, or DNA extracted from either of those sample types. The chain uses TRBV12-5 and TRBJ2-1; TRBD2 agrees with 8 junctional bases. This clonotype was sampled from a man aged 40-49 years with active or convalescent COVID-19. Sequenced material: peripheral blood. The CDR3 protein is CASGLRGGQGNEQFF. The base sequence is TGTGCTAGTGGTCTCCGGGGGGGCCAAGGCAATGAGCAGTTCTTC.